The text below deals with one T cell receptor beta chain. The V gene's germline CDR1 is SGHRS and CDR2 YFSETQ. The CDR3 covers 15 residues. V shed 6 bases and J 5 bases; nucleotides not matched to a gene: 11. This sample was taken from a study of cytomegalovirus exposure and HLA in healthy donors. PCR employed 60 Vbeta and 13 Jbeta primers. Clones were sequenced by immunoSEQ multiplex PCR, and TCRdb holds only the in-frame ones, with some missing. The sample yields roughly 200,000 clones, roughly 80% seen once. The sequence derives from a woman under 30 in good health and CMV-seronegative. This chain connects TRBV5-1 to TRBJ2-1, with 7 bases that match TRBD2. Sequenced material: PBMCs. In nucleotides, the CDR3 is TGCGCCAGCATGGTCCTGCCGGGGGGTAACAATGAGCAGTTCTTC. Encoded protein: CASMVLPGGNNEQFF.